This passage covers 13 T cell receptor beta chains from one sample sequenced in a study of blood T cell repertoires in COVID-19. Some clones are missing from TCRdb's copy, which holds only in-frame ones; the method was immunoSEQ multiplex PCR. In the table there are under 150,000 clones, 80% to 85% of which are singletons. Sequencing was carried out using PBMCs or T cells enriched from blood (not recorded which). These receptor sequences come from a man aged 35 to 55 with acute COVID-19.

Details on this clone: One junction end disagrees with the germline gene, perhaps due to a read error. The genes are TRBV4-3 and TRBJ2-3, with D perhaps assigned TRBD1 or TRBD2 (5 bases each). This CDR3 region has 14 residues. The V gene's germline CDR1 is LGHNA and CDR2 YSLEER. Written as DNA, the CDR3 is TGCGCCAGCGGCCAGGGAGAACCCACAGATACGCAGTATTTT. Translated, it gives CASGQGEPTDTQYF.

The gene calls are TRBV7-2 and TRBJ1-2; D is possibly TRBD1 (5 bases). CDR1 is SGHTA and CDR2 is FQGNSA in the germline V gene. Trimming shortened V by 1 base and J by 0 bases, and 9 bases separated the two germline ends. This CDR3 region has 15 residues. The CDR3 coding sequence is TGTGCCAGCAGCTTAGAGGGGTTAGCTAACTATGGCTACACCTTC. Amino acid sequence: CASSLEGLANYGYTF.

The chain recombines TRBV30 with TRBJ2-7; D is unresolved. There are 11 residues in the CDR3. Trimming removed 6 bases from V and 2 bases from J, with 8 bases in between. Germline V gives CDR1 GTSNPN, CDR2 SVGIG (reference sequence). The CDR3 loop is CACRVAYEQYF. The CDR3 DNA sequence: TGTGCCTGTCGAGTGGCCTACGAGCAGTACTTC.

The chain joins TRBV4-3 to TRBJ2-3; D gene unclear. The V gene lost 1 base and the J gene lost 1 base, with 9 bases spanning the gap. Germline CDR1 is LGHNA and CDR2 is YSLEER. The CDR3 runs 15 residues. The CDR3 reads CASSQVRRGTDTQYF. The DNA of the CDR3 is TGCGCCAGCAGCCAAGTCCGACGGGGCACAGATACGCAGTATTTT.

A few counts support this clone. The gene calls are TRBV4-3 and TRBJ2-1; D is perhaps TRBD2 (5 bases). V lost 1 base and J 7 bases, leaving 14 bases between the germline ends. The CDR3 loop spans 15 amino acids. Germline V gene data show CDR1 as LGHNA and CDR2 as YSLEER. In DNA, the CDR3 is TGCGCCAGCAGCCAAGGTCTAGCCTCAAGAAATGAGCAGTTCTTC. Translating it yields CASSQGLASRNEQFF.

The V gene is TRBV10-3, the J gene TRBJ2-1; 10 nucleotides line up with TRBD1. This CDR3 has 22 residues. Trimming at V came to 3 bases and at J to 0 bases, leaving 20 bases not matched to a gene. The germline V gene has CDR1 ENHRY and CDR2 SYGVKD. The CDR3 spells CAISEKDRGNNPTRSSYNEQFF. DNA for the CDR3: TGTGCCATCAGTGAAAAGGACAGGGGGAACAACCCAACCCGGAGCTCCTACAATGAGCAGTTCTTC.

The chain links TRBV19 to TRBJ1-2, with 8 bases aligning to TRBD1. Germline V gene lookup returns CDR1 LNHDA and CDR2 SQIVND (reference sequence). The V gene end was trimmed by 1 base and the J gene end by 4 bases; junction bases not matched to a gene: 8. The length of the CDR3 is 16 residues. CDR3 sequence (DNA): TGTGCCAGTAGTATAGGAGGACAGGGAGGCTTCTATGGCTACACCTTC. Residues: CASSIGGQGGFYGYTF.

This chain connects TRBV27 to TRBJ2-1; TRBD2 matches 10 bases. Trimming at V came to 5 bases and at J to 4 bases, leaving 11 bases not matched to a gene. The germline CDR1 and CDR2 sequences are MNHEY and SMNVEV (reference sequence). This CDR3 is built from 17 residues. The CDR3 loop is CASSRGLAGGPYNEQFF. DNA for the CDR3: TGTGCCAGCAGTCGGGGATTAGCGGGGGGACCTTACAATGAGCAGTTCTTC.

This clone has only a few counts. CDR3 residues: CASSQEIQTYYNEQFF. The CDR3 region has the DNA TGCGCCAGCAGCCAAGAAATACAGACCTATTACAATGAGCAGTTCTTC. The chain carries TRBV4-3 and TRBJ2-1; D remains ambiguous. V was shortened by 0 bases and J by 4 bases, with 13 bases between the two germline ends. This CDR3 is 16 amino acids long. The germline CDR1 and CDR2 sequences are LGHNA and YSLEER.

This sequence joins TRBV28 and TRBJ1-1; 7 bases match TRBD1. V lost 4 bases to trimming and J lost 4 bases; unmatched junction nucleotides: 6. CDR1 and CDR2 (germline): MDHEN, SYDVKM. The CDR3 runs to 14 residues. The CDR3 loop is CASSSYRGVTEAFF. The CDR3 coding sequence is TGTGCCAGCAGTTCTTACAGGGGCGTCACTGAAGCTTTCTTT.

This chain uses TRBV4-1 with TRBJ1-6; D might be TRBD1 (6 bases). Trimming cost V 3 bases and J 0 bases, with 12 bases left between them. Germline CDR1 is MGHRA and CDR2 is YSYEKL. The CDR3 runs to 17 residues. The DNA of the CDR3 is TGCGCCAGCAGCCACGGACAGAGTAGCTCCTATAATTCACCCCTCCACTTT. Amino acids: CASSHGQSSSYNSPLHF.

CDR3 protein: CASRLTAGEQYF. The CDR3 region has the DNA TGTGCCAGCAGACTAACGGCGGGCGAGCAGTACTTC. The chain uses TRBV11-2 and TRBJ2-7, with D perhaps matching TRBD2 (5 bases). The CDR3 contains 12 residues. CDR1 is SGHAT, CDR2 FQNNGV, per germline. Trimming took off 6 bases at V and 6 bases at J, with 12 bases between the two ends.

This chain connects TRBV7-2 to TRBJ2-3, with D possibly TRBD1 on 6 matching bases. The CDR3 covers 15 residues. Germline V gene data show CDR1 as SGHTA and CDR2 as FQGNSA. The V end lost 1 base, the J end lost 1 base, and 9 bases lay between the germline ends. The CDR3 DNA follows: TGTGCCAGCAGCTTAGTAGCAGGGGGCACAGATACGCAGTATTTT. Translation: CASSLVAGGTDTQYF. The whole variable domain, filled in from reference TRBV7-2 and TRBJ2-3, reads GAGVSQSPSNKVTEKGKDVELRCDPISGHTALYWYRQSLGQGLEFLIYFQGNSAPDKSGLPSDRFSAERTGGSVSTLTIQRTQQEDSAVYLCASSLVAGGTDTQYFGPGTRLTVL.